One sample yielded the 21 T cell receptor beta chains listed below, sequenced in a study of OX40 agonist ivuxolimab in advanced cancers. Libraries were prepared by immunoSEQ multiplex PCR; TCRdb keeps only in-frame clonotypes and omits some of them. The sample yields approximately 49,000 clones, 81% seen once. The sample was CD4+ or CD8+ T cells sorted from blood, taken in a trial of the OX40 agonist ivuxolimab. These receptors came from an adult with an advanced solid tumor such as melanoma, head and neck, liver or kidney cancer.

The genes are TRBV5-8 and TRBJ2-1, with D tentatively TRBD1 or TRBD2 (6 bases each). The V gene lost 0 bases and the J gene lost 6 bases, with 10 bases spanning the gap. There are 14 residues in the CDR3. Germline V lookup: CDR1 SGHTS, CDR2 YDEGEE. DNA of the CDR3: TGTGCCAGCAGCTTGGGGGGGGCGGGCAATGAGCAGTTCTTC. It translates to CASSLGGAGNEQFF.

The rearrangement uses TRBV29-1 and TRBJ1-1; weak D call: TRBD1 (5 bases). The CDR3 runs to 13 residues. Germline V gives CDR1 SQVTM, CDR2 ANQGSEA. V was pared by 7 bases and J by 0 bases, with 12 bases between. In DNA form, the CDR3 reads TGCAGCGCCGGGGACGGTTTGAACACTGAAGCTTTCTTT. Its protein is CSAGDGLNTEAFF.

The V gene is TRBV6-6, the J gene TRBJ2-7; the match to TRBD2 covers 8 bases. CDR3 size: 14 residues. Looked up from germline, CDR1 is MNHNY and CDR2 is SVGAGI (reference sequence). The J segment lost 3 bases and the V segment lost 6 bases, leaving 7 bases of the junction unmatched. The DNA for the CDR3 is TGTGCCAGCAGCGAGACTAGCGCCCACTACGAGCAGTACTTC. Protein: CASSETSAHYEQYF.

V usage is TRBV27 and J usage is TRBJ2-3; D may be TRBD2 (5 bases). V lost 1 base and J 4 bases, leaving 15 bases between the germline ends. The germline V gene encodes CDR1 MNHEY and CDR2 SMNVEV (reference sequence). The CDR3 has 16 amino acids. CDR3 region: CASSLLTGFAADTQYF. Written as DNA, the CDR3 is TGTGCCAGCAGTTTATTAACGGGGTTCGCCGCAGATACGCAGTATTTT.

The rearrangement joins TRBV27 to TRBJ1-1; D unresolved. Deletions cut 5 bases from V and 3 bases from J, with 10 bases between. This CDR3 spans 13 amino acids. The germline V gene encodes CDR1 MNHEY and CDR2 SMNVEV (reference sequence). CDR3 in DNA: TGTGCCAGCAGTCCTAGAGAGGACACTGAAGCTTTCTTT. Translation: CASSPREDTEAFF.

The chain uses TRBV19 and TRBJ2-7; D remains ambiguous. V was trimmed by 6 bases and J by 4 bases, leaving 13 bases between them. The CDR3 spans 13 residues. Germline V gene data show CDR1 as LNHDA and CDR2 as SQIVND (reference sequence). CDR3 DNA sequence: TGTGCCAGTAGCCAGTTCTACAATTACGAGCAGTACTTC. Translated, it gives CASSQFYNYEQYF. The variable domain in full, with the rest retrieved from reference TRBV19 and TRBJ2-7, is DGGITQSPKYLFRKEGQNVTLSCEQNLNHDAMYWYRQDPGQGLRLIYYSQIVNDFQKGDIAEGYSVSREKKESFPLTVTSAQKNPTAFYLCASSQFYNYEQYFGPGTRLTVT.

The chain has TRBV9 and TRBJ2-1; 10 bases align to TRBD2. V lost 7 bases and J lost 6; bases outside the gene matches: 7. The length of the CDR3 is 14 residues. Looked up from germline, CDR1 is SGDLS and CDR2 is YYNGEE. CDR3 nucleotides: TGTGCCAGCCAAGCGGGAGGGCCCTTCAATGAGCAGTTCTTC. Its translation is CASQAGGPFNEQFF.

This clone appeared once. The rearrangement uses TRBV9 and TRBJ2-2, with TRBD2 identical over 8 bases. Germline CDR1 is SGDLS and CDR2 is YYNGEE. V shed 0 bases and J 1 base; nucleotides not matched to a gene: 2. CDR3 size: 16 residues. The CDR3 reads CASSVVAGGNTGELFF. In nucleotides, the CDR3 is TGTGCCAGCAGCGTAGTGGCGGGGGGGAACACCGGGGAGCTGTTTTTT.

This rearrangement joins TRBV6-5 to TRBJ2-2; D remains ambiguous. The germline V gene encodes CDR1 MNHEY and CDR2 SVGAGI. Trimming took off 3 bases at V and 1 base at J, with 3 bases between the two ends. The CDR3 is made up of 13 amino acids. The CDR3 region is CASSYQNTGELFF. CDR3 in DNA: TGTGCCAGCAGTTATCAGAACACCGGGGAGCTGTTTTTT.

This clone was recorded only once. The chain combines TRBV19 with TRBJ2-2, with D hard to call. Trimming removed 4 bases from V and 6 bases from J, with 9 bases in between. CDR3 size: 13 residues. CDR1 is LNHDA and CDR2 is SQIVND in the germline V gene (reference sequence). The CDR3 sequence: CASSKTSAGELFF. CDR3 sequence (DNA): TGTGCCAGTAGTAAGACCTCCGCCGGGGAGCTGTTTTTT.

This clone was detected a few times. The chain joins TRBV6-6 to TRBJ1-5, with a tentative D call TRBD1 (5 bases). Germline V gene lookup returns CDR1 MNHNY and CDR2 SVGAGI (reference sequence). The CDR3 loop spans 16 amino acids. V lost 2 bases and J lost 1, with 12 bases in between. The CDR3 spells CASSYTPWDSNQPQHF. DNA of the CDR3: TGTGCCAGCAGTTACACACCGTGGGACAGCAATCAGCCCCAGCATTTT.

This clone was detected a few times. The chain employs TRBV11-2 and TRBJ2-2; perhaps TRBD2 as D (5 bases). The CDR3 is 16 amino acids. The V gene lost 5 bases and the J gene lost 9 bases, with 22 bases spanning the gap. Germline CDR1 SGHAT, CDR2 FQNNGV. The CDR3 protein is CASSPLSVEVGWELFF. The CDR3, as DNA: TGTGCCAGCAGCCCCCTTAGTGTGGAGGTTGGGTGGGAGCTGTTTTTT.

This clone showed up just a few times. The J gene is TRBJ2-5, the V gene TRBV6-6, with TRBD1 identical over 9 bases. V lost 7 bases to trimming and J lost 4 bases; unmatched junction nucleotides: 10. CDR3 length: 15 residues. Germline V gives CDR1 MNHNY, CDR2 SVGAGI (reference sequence). DNA for the CDR3: TGTGCCAGCACCCGGACAGGGGCGGATGGAGAGACCCAGTACTTC. Amino acids: CASTRTGADGETQYF.

The chain has TRBV4-3 and TRBJ2-7; 9 bases agree with TRBD2. V shed 2 bases and J 5 bases; nucleotides not matched to a gene: 7. The CDR3 has 15 residues. Germline V gives CDR1 LGHNA, CDR2 YSLEER. CDR3 protein: CASSQSSGRIHEQYF. The DNA of the CDR3 is TGCGCCAGCAGCCAATCGAGCGGGAGGATCCACGAGCAGTACTTC.

This chain uses TRBV7-9 with TRBJ1-2, with 8 nucleotides matching TRBD1. The CDR3 spans 16 residues. Germline V gene sequence: CDR1 SEHNR, CDR2 FQNEAQ (reference sequence). V dropped 4 bases and J dropped 4; count of bases not matched to a gene: 11. The chain's CDR3 is CASSSSDRDRVYGYTF. The CDR3 coding sequence is TGTGCCAGCAGCTCGTCGGACAGGGACCGTGTCTATGGCTACACCTTC.

The chain carries TRBV28 and TRBJ2-1; D unclear. Per the germline V gene, CDR1 is MDHEN and CDR2 is SYDVKM. The CDR3 sequence is 15 residues long. With 3 bases removed from V and 1 base from J, the gap between germline ends came to 10 bases. The CDR3 region is CASSFQDASYNEQFF. The DNA of the CDR3 is TGTGCCAGCAGTTTTCAGGACGCGTCCTACAATGAGCAGTTCTTC.

The gene calls are TRBV15 and TRBJ1-3; D gene unclear. This CDR3 comprises 15 residues. V was clipped by 0 bases and J by 3 bases, with 9 bases between them. The V gene's germline CDR1 is LNHNV and CDR2 YYDKDF (reference sequence). The CDR3, as DNA: TGTGCCACCAGCAGAGATATGGGAAGTGGAAACACCATATATTTT. This gives the protein CATSRDMGSGNTIYF.

The chain employs TRBV4-1 and TRBJ1-2, with TRBD1 identical over 10 bases. J was trimmed by 14 bases and V by 6 bases; bases with no gene match: 12. Looked up from germline, CDR1 is MGHRA and CDR2 is YSYEKL. This CDR3 contains 13 residues. CDR3 coding DNA: TGCGCCAGCAGTCTATCCGGGACAGGGGTGAATACCTTC. Its translation is CASSLSGTGVNTF.

This chain uses TRBV4-1 with TRBJ2-5, with D possibly called TRBD1 or TRBD2 (5 bases each). The V gene's germline CDR1 is MGHRA and CDR2 YSYEKL. Trimming cost V 1 base and J 4 bases, with 19 bases left between them. The CDR3 spans 17 residues. In nucleotides, the CDR3 is TGCGCCAGCAGCCAAGGGGACCCAAGCCTTCTGCTAGAGACCCAGTACTTC. It encodes CASSQGDPSLLLETQYF.

Within the sample, this clone is medium-sized. V is TRBV2 and J is TRBJ2-7; weak D call: TRBD1 (5 bases). This CDR3 contains 13 residues. Trimming took off 3 bases at V and 2 bases at J, with 8 bases between the two ends. Germline CDR1 SNHLY, CDR2 FYNNEI. The CDR3 sequence is CASSDGHTYEQYV. The CDR3 coding sequence is TGTGCCAGCAGTGACGGACACACCTACGAGCAGTACGTC.

This clone has more than one count but fewer than ten. This chain uses TRBV4-1 with TRBJ1-1; 7 bases fit TRBD1. V was clipped by 1 base and J by 1 base; unmatched bases: 0. Germline CDR1 is MGHRA and CDR2 is YSYEKL. This CDR3 has 14 residues. The CDR3 coding sequence is TGCGCCAGCAGCCAAGGACAGGGGAACACTGAAGCTTTCTTT. Protein product: CASSQGQGNTEAFF.